One sample yielded the 6 T cell receptor beta chains listed below, sequenced in a study of shared clonotypes between healthy human individuals. Terminally differentiated effector memory CD45RA+ cells were excluded from the naive CD8 cells, which were CD45RO-negative and positively selected for CCR7. Assay used: immunoSEQ multiplex PCR; TCRdb lists only in-frame clones, some missing. The data contain about 2.1 million clones, 90% to 95% of them singletons. Sample: naive CD8+ T cells from PBMCs. Source of these receptors: a young man in good health. Some clones in this sample may be carry-over from other donors' samples.

The chain couples TRBV28 to TRBJ2-5; the D gene is possibly TRBD2 (6 bases). The CDR3 covers 17 residues. Deletions cut 6 bases from V and 4 bases from J, with 24 bases between. Per the germline V gene, CDR1 is MDHEN and CDR2 is SYDVKM. The CDR3 region has the DNA TGTGCCAGCAGCACGAACTCCCTGGGGGGTTGGGGAGAGACCCAGTACTTC. This codes for CASSTNSLGGWGETQYF.

This chain connects TRBV27 to TRBJ2-5; perhaps TRBD2 as D (6 bases). Germline values: CDR1 MNHEY, CDR2 SMNVEV (reference sequence). V was trimmed by 7 bases and J by 2 bases, leaving 11 bases between them. This CDR3 contains 13 residues. CDR3 amino acids: CASIGGLQETQYF. The CDR3 region has the DNA TGTGCCAGCATCGGGGGTTTACAAGAGACCCAGTACTTC.

The V gene is TRBV7-6, the J gene TRBJ2-1; 11 positions agree with TRBD2. CDR1 is SGHVS and CDR2 is FNYEAQ in the germline V gene. Trimming took 5 bases from V and 5 from J; bases not matched to a gene: 8. The CDR3 spans 16 residues. DNA for the CDR3: TGTGCCAGCAGCCCCCTGACTAGCGGGATGAACAATGAGCAGTTCTTC. Amino acids: CASSPLTSGMNNEQFF.

In this sample, this clone turned up once. The rearrangement uses TRBV11-1 and TRBJ2-2, with 9 bases identical to TRBD1. The trim removed 6 bases at V and 5 bases at J, leaving 10 bases unmatched. This CDR3 is 16 amino acids long. Germline CDR1 SGHAT, CDR2 FQDESV (reference sequence). CDR3 DNA sequence: TGTGCCAGCAGACAGAGACAGGGGGATACAACCGGGGAGCTGTTTTTT. Protein: CASRQRQGDTTGELFF.

This clone came up once. The chain carries TRBV5-1 and TRBJ1-1; D is undetermined. Per germline, CDR1 SGHRS and CDR2 YFSETQ. Trimming took off 1 base at V and 1 base at J, with 14 bases between the two ends. The CDR3 runs to 16 residues. The CDR3 region is CASSLWQAARNTEAFF. CDR3 DNA: TGCGCCAGCAGCTTGTGGCAGGCCGCAAGGAACACTGAAGCTTTCTTT. The full variable domain, rest sourced from reference TRBV5-1 and TRBJ1-1, is KAGVTQTPRYLIKTRGQQVTLSCSPISGHRSVSWYQQTPGQGLQFLFEYFSETQRNKGNFPGRFSGRQFSNSRSEMNVSTLELGDSALYLCASSLWQAARNTEAFFGQGTRLTVV.

V and J are TRBV27 and TRBJ2-3; the D call may be TRBD1 or TRBD2 (5 bases each). Trimming pared 2 bases from V and 1 base from J, leaving 10 bases between. The CDR3 loop spans 15 amino acids. Germline V gene data show CDR1 as MNHEY and CDR2 as SMNVEV (reference sequence). The CDR3 nucleotides are TGTGCCAGCAGTTTAGTCCAGGGAGGCACAGATACGCAGTATTTT. Protein product: CASSLVQGGTDTQYF.